This T cell receptor beta chain derives from a study of T cell repertoires in cytomegalovirus infection. Across the whole study: It was the public TCR beta signatures that indicated both CMV infection and matching HLA type.

The study's findings and limits: In two of eight donors, the top clonotype was HLA-C-restricted CMV-specific. Carriage of CMV together with the relevant HLA was identifiable through cumulative public TCR beta family frequency.

TCRdb reprocessed the reads via MiXCR and lists one record per CDR3 protein. The table records over 150,000 distinct CDR3 sequences, roughly a fifth of them present only once. This clonotype was recorded a few times. Its specificity is unknown. Germline loops: CDR1 GTSNPN, CDR2 SVGIG (reference sequence). The CDR3 length is 12 residues. Deletions cut 1 base from V and 3 bases from J, with 5 bases between. The source is a human donor in good health (CMV status not recorded). Some clones in this sample may be carry-over from other donors' samples. Sequencing was performed on PBMCs. The genes are TRBV30 and TRBJ2-3; D remains ambiguous. CDR3 loop: CAWSEYTDTQYF. The CDR3 DNA reads as TGTGCCTGGAGTGAGTATACAGATACGCAGTATTTT.